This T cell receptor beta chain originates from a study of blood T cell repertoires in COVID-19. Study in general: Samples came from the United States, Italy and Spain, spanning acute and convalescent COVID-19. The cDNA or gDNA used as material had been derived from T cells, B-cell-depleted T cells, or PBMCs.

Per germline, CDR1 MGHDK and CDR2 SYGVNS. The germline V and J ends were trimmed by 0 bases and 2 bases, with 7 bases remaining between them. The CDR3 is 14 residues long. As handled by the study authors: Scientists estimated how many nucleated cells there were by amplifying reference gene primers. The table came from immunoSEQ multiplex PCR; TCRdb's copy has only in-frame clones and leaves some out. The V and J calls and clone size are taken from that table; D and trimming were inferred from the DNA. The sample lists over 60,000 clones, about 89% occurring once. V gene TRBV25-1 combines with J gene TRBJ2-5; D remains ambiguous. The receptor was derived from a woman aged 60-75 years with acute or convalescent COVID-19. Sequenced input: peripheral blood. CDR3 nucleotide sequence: TGTGCCAGCAGTGAATACACTATTCAAGAGACCCAGTACTTC. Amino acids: CASSEYTIQETQYF.